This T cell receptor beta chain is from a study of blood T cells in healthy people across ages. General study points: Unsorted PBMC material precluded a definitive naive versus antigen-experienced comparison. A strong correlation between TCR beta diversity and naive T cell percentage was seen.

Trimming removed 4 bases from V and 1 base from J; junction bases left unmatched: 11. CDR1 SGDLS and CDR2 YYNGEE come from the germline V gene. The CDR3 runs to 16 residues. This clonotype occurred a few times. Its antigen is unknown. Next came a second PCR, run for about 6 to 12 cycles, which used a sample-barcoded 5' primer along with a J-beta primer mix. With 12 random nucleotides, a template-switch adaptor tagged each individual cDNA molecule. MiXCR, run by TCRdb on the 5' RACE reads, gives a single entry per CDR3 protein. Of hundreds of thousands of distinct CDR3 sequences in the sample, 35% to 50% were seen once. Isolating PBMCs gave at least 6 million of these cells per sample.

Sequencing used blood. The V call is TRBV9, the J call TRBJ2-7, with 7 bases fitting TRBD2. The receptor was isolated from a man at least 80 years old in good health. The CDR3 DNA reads TGTGCCAGCAGCCAGAGCTTCAGCGGGGCATCCTACGAGCAGTACTTC. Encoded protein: CASSQSFSGASYEQYF.